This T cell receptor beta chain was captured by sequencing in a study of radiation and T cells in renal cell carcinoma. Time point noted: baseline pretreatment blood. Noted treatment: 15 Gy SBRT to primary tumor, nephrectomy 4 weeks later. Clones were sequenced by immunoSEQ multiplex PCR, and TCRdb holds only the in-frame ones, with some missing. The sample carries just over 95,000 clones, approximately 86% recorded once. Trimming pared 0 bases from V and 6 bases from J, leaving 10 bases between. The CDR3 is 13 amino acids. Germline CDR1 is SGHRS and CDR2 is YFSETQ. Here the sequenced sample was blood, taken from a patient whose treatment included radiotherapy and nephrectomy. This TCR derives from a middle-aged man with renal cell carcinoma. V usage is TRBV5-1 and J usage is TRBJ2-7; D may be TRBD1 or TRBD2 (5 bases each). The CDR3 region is CASSLEGGGEQYF. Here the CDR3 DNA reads TGCGCCAGCAGCTTGGAAGGTGGGGGCGAGCAGTACTTC.